The sequence of this TCR beta chain was determined in a study of blood T cell repertoires in COVID-19 (dated by TCRdb to 2018 to 2021). General notes on the study: Samples from collaborators originated in the United States, Italy and Spain and spanned both the acute and convalescent phases of COVID-19. The material from the prospective study consisted of cDNA or gDNA derived from T cells, B-cell-depleted T cells, or PBMCs. Deeply sampled blood TCRbeta repertoires from subjects exposed to, actively infected with, or recovered from COVID-19 were included in the dataset. The repertoires were made available in a free public database intended to serve as a resource for research on the immune response to SARS-CoV-2. Samples came from the ongoing ImmuneRACE study (first 160 participants) plus 1,254 subjects from 6 global collaborators. A de-identified subject ID, COVID-19 status, age in years and sex were almost always included in the sample metadata. Where available, HLA class I and class II types were obtained from metadata supplied by the sample provider rather than from assay-based typing. Points the paper makes about the study in general: The quantity of clinical and demographic metadata differed by source and by participant and was supplied without curation.

TCRbeta CDR3 regions were amplified from genomic DNA using the immunoSEQ Assay, a bias-controlled multiplex PCR. The paper's data handling went like this. The number of nucleated cells in each sample was estimated by amplification of reference gene primers within the assay. To quantify the absolute abundance of each unique TCRbeta CDR3 rearrangement, sequence reads were collapsed and filtered. For each sample, productive Simpson clonality was calculated by taking the square root of Simpson's diversity index across productive rearrangements. Sourced from immuneACCESS, this table was stored by TCRdb with only in-frame sequences that have V and J called. A share of the clones is absent; for the studies checked, an unresolved V gene accounts for under half, and the remainder has no known explanation. The V and J calls and clone size are taken from that table; D and trimming were inferred from the DNA. This sample has approximately 170,000 clones in its table, and about 86% of those were observed once. Around 19% of the sample comes from the top ten.

Worth noting for this clone: Its antigen has not been determined. Base qualities are not recorded, but no much larger clone differs from it by a single base.

Whole blood was collected in K2EDTA tubes by collaborating institutions according to the institutions' own protocols. For TCRbeta analysis, collaborators shipped samples as frozen whole blood, isolated PBMCs, or DNA extracted from either of those sample types. CDR1 SNHLY and CDR2 FYNNEI were looked up in the germline V gene. A distance of 7 bases separates the germline ends of V and J, which lose 7 bases and 0 bases respectively. The CDR3 goes from the cysteine to the phenylalanine over 14 residues. Just the 42-base CDR3 DNA is kept, in frame starting at base 1. In this chain, TRBV2 is recombined with TRBJ2-6, with no D gene named confidently. The receptor was isolated from a woman of 80 years or more with acute or convalescent COVID-19. The source material was peripheral blood. The CDR3 reads as follows: CASTSPSGANVLTF. The DNA sequence follows: TGTGCCAGCACGTCTCCCTCTGGGGCCAACGTCCTGACTTTC.